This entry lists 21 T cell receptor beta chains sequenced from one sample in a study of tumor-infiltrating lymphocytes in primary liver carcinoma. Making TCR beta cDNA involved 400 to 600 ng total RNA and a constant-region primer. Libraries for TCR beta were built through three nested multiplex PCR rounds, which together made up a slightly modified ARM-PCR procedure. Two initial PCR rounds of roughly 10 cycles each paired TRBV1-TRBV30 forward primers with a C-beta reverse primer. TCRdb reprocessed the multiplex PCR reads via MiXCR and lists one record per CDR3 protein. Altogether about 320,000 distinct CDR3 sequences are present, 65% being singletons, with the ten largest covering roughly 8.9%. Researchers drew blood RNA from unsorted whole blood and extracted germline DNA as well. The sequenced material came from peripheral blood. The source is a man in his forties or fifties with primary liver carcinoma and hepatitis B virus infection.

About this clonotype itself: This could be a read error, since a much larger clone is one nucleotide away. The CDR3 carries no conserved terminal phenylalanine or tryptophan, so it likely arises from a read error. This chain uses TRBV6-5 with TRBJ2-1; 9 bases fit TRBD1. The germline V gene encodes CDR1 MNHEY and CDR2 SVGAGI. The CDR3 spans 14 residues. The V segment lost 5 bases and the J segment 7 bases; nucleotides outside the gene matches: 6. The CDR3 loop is CASSRDRASNEQFI. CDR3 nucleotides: TGTGCCAGCAGTCGGGACAGGGCATCAAATGAGCAGTTCATC.

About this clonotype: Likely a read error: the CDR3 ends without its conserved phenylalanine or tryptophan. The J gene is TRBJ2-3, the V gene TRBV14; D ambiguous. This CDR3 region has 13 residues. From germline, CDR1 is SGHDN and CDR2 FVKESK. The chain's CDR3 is CTSSRGYTDTQYS. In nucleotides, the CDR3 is TGTACCAGCAGTCGAGGATACACAGATACGCAGTATTCT.

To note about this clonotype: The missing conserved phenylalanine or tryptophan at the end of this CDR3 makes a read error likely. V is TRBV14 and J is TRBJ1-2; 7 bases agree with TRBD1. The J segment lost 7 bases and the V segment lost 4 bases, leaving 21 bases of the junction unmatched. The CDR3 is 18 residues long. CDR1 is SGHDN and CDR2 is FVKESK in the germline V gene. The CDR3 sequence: CASSLRGTVDRALGGYTL. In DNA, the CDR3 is TGTGCCAGCAGCCTGAGGGGGACGGTCGACAGGGCATTGGGTGGCTACACCCTC.

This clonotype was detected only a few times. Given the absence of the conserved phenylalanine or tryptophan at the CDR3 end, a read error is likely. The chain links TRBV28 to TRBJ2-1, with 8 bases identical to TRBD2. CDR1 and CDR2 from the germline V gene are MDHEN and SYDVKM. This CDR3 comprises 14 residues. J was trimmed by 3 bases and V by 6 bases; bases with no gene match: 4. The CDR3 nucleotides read TGTGCCAGCAGCCCACTAGCGGTCTACAATGAGCAGTTCCTC. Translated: CASSPLAVYNEQFL.

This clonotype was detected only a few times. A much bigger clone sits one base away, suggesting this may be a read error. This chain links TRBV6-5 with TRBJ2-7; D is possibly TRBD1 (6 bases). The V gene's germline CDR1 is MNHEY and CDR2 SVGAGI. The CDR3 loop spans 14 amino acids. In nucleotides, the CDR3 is TGTGTCAGCAGTTACTCACCAGGGGAACGGGAGCAGTACTTC. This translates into CVSSYSPGEREQYF.

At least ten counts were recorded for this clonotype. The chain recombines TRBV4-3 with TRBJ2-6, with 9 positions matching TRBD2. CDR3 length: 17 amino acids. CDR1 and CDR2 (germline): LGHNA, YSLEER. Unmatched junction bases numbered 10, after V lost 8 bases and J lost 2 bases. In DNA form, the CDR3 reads TGCGCCAGCGGACCTGGAGTAGCGGGAGCTGGGGCCAACGTCCTGACTTTC. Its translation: CASGPGVAGAGANVLTF.

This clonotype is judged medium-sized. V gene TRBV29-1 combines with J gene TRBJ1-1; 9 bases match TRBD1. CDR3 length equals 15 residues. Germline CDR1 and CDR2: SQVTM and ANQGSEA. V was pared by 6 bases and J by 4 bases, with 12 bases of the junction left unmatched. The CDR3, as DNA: TGCAGCGTCGCCCCGGGACAGGGCATGGGCACTGAAGCTTTCTTT. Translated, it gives CSVAPGQGMGTEAFF.

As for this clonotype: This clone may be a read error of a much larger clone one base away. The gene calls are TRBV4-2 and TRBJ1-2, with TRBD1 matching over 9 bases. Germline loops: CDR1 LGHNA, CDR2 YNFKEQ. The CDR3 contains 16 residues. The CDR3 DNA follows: TGCGCCAGCAGCTACCGTGGACAGGGGACGGGCTATGGCTACACCTTC. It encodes CASSYRGQGTGYGYTF.

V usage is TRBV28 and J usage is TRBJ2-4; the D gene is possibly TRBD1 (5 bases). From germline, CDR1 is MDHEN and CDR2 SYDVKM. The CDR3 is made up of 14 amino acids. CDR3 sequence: CVTDPMTVKNIQYF. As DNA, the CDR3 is TGTGTCACAGACCCGATGACAGTCAAAAACATTCAGTACTTC.

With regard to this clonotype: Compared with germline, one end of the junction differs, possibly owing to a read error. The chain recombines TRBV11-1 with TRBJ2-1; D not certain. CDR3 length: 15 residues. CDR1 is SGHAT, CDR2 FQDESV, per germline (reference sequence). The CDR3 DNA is TGTGCCAACAGCTTACACCAGAGCTCCTACAATGAGCAGTCCTTC. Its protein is CANSLHQSSYNEQSF.

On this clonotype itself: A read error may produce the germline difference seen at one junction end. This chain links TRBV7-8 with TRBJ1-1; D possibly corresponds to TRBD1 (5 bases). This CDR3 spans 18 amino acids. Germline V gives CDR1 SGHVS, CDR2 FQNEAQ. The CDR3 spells CVSSPGSGLRIGNTEAFF. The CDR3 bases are TGTGTCAGCAGCCCAGGGTCTGGTCTCCGCATCGGGAACACTGAAGCTTTCTTT.

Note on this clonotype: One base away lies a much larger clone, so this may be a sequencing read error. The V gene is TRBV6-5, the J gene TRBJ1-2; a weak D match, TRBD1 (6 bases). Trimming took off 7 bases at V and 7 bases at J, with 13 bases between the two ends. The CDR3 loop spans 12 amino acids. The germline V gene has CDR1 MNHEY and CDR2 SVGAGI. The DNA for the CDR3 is TGTGCCAGCACCGAACAGGGAGGTGGCTACACCTTC. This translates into CASTEQGGGYTF.

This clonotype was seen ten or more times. CDR3 in DNA: TGTGCCAGCAGCTTACCGGGACAGGGGAAATACGAGCAGTACTTC. Translating it yields CASSLPGQGKYEQYF. This rearrangement joins TRBV11-2 to TRBJ2-7, with TRBD1 matching 10 bases. Germline CDR1 is SGHAT and CDR2 is FQNNGV. V gave up 2 bases and J gave up 4 bases; unmatched junction bases: 5. The CDR3 totals 15 residues.

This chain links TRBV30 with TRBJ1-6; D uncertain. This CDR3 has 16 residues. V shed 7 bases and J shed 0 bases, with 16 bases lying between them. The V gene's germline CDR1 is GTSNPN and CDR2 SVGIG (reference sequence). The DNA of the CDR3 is TGTGCCTCCGGACTAAAGAAGAGCTCCTATAATTCACCCCTCCACTTT. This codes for CASGLKKSSYNSPLHF.

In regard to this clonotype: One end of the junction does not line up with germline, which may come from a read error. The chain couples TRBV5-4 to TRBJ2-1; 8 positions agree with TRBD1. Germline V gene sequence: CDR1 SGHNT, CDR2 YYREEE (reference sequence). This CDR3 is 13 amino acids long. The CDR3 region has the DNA TGTGCCAGCAGCTCATTAGGACAGGGAGAGCGGTTCTTC. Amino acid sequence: CASSSLGQGERFF.

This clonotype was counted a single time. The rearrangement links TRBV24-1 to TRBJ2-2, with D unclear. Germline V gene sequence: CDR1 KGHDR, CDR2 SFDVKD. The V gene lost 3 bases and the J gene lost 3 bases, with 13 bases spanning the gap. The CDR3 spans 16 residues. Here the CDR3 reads CATSDNRTAHTGELFF. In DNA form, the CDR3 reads TGTGCCACCAGTGATAACCGGACGGCGCACACCGGGGAGCTGTTTTTT.

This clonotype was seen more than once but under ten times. The CDR3 DNA is TGTGCCAGCACCCTCGGGACTAGCGGAGGCCTCAATGAGCAGTTCTTC. Translated, it gives CASTLGTSGGLNEQFF. V and J are TRBV28 and TRBJ2-1; 11 nucleotides line up with TRBD2. The CDR3 runs 16 residues. Germline values: CDR1 MDHEN, CDR2 SYDVKM. With V trimmed by 7 bases and J by 6 bases, 11 bases remained unmatched.

The CDR3 nucleotides are TGTGCCAGCAACCCATCGGACAGGTTGGATGCGGCTTTCTTT. Residues: CASNPSDRLDAAFF. The V and J genes are TRBV14 and TRBJ1-1; 7 bases line up with TRBD1. Germline loops: CDR1 SGHDN, CDR2 FVKESK. CDR3 length: 14 residues. The J segment lost 11 bases and the V segment lost 7 bases, leaving 16 bases of the junction unmatched.

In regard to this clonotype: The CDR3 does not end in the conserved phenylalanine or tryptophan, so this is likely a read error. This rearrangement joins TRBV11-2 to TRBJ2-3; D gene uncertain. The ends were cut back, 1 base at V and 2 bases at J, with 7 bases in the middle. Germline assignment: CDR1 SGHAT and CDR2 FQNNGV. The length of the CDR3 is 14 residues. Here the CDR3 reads CASSLAAYTDTQYP. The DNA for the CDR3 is TGTGCCAGCAGCTTAGCGGCCTACACAGATACGCAGTATCCT.

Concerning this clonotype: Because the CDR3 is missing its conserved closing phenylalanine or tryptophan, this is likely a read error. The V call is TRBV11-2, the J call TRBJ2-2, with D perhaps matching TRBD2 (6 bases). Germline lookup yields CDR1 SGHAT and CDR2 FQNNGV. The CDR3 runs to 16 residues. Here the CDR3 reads CASSAGRGGQPGELFL. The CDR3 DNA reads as TGTGCCAGCAGCGCCGGTCGAGGAGGGCAGCCCGGGGAACTGTTTCTT.

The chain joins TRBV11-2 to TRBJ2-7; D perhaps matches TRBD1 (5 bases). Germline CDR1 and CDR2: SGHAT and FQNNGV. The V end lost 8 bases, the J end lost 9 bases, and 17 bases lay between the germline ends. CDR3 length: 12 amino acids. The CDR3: CASQTVIHVQYF. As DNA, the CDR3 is TGTGCCAGCCAGACAGTCATTCACGTGCAGTACTTC.